This section outlines one T cell receptor beta chain sequence together with its context. The data originate from a study of regulatory T cells in long-lasting Graves disease. TCR beta libraries were built with iRepertoire HTBI primers and Arm-PCR of CDR3 regions. TCRdb analysed the multiplex PCR reads with MiXCR anew, one entry per CDR3 protein. The table shows fewer than 550,000 distinct CDR3 sequences, with around 16% occurring only once. Germline CDR1 reads SGDLS; CDR2 reads YYNGEE. The CDR3 runs 14 residues. Time point specified: newly diagnosed GD, antithyroid drugs for less than 3 months. Extracted RNA from PBMCs served as the source of the TCR library. These data are also associated with another study on T cells in Graves' hyperthyroidism and ophthalmopathy.

The receptor comes from a woman aged 35-60 years with Graves disease. The rearrangement links TRBV9 to TRBJ2-3, with D possibly TRBD2 on 6 matching bases. The DNA end lines up better with TRBJ2-7; the J call may be wrong. The sample here was peripheral blood mononuclear cells (PBMCs), taken at new diagnosis, from a patient treated with antithyroid drugs. The CDR3 sequence is CASSVGPAGDEQYF. CDR3 coding DNA: TGTGCCAGCAGCGTAGGTCCAGCGGGCGATGAGCAGTACTTC.